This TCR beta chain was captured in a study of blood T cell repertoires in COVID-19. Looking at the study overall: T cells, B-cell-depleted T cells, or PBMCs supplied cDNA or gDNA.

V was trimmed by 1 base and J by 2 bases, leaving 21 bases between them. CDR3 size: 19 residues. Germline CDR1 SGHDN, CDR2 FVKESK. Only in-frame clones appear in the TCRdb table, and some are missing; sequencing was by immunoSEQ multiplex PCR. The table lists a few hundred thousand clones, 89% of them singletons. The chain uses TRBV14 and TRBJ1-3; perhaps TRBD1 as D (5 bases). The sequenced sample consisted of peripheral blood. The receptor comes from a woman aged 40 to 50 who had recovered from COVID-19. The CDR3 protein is CASSQVVGDSLTPGNTIYF. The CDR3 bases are TGTGCCAGCAGCCAAGTGGTGGGCGACAGCCTGACTCCTGGAAACACCATATATTTT.